Each of the 16 T cell receptor beta chains below was sequenced from the same sample in a study of T cells in Graves' hyperthyroidism and ophthalmopathy. It was RNA transcripts that yielded the amplified TCR beta CDR3 regions. The TCR CDR3 was amplified in a first-round RT-PCR using the HTBI primer set. TCRdb reprocessed the multiplex PCR reads via MiXCR and lists one record per CDR3 protein. Of about 720,000 distinct CDR3 sequences listed, roughly 17% are singletons. Source material: blood. The receptor source for this set is a man aged 18-30 years with Graves' hyperthyroidism.

The chain has TRBV20-1 and TRBJ2-1; weak D call: TRBD1 (5 bases). The CDR3 consists of 12 residues. In germline, CDR1 is DFQATT, CDR2 SNEGSKA (reference sequence). The V gene lost 5 bases and the J gene lost 8 bases, with 13 bases spanning the gap. The DNA for the CDR3 is TGCAGTGCTTCGACAGATGTGGATGAGCAGTTCTTC. It yields the protein CSASTDVDEQFF.

This clonotype was counted at least ten times. This chain joins TRBV2 and TRBJ1-1; D gene uncertain. The CDR3 has 12 amino acids. Germline values: CDR1 SNHLY, CDR2 FYNNEI. With 8 bases removed from V and 4 bases from J, the gap between germline ends came to 11 bases. The CDR3 coding sequence is TGTGCCAGCGGTGCAGAGATCACTGAAGCTTTCTTT. It yields the protein CASGAEITEAFF.

Ten or more counts support this clonotype. The rearrangement uses TRBV18 and TRBJ1-5, with TRBD1 matching 10 bases. Per germline, CDR1 KGHSH and CDR2 LQKENI. Trimming took 8 bases from V and 4 from J; bases not matched to a gene: 8. The length of the CDR3 is 15 residues. For the CDR3, the DNA is TGTGCCAGCACTCCTGGGACAGGGGCAAATCAGCCCCAGCATTTT. Its protein product is CASTPGTGANQPQHF. The full variable domain, completed using reference TRBV18 and TRBJ1-5, is NAGVMQNPRHLVRRRGQEARLRCSPMKGHSHVYWYRQLPEEGLKFMVYLQKENIIDESGMPKERFSAEFPKEGPSILRIQQVVRGDSAAYFCASTPGTGANQPQHFGDGTRLSIL.

This clonotype occurred once. A much larger clone lies a single base off, so this may be a read error. J is TRBJ2-7 and V is TRBV20-1; 8 nucleotides agree with TRBD2. CDR3 length: 15 amino acids. The junction had 11 bases not matched to a gene; V was cut back by 3 bases and J by 4 bases. Germline-derived CDR1 and CDR2 are DFQATT and SNEGSKA (reference sequence). DNA for the CDR3: TGCAGTGCTAGTGGCCGACTAGCGCCCCAATACGAGCAGTACTTC. It codes for CSASGRLAPQYEQYF.

The chain employs TRBV29-1 and TRBJ1-1, with 7 bases matching TRBD1. The CDR3 extends over 12 amino acids. Germline V gene data show CDR1 as SQVTM and CDR2 as ANQGSEA. The V gene end was trimmed by 6 bases and the J gene end by 1 base; junction bases not matched to a gene: 2. The CDR3 DNA reads as TGCAGCGTCAGGACAGGGAACACTGAAGCTTTCTTT. It specifies CSVRTGNTEAFF.

The chain uses TRBV15 and TRBJ1-2; 7 bases agree with TRBD1. The germline V gene has CDR1 LNHNV and CDR2 YYDKDF (reference sequence). This CDR3 has 13 residues. V dropped 8 bases and J dropped 7; count of bases not matched to a gene: 10. CDR3 in DNA: TGTGCCACCCGAACGGAGGGGGCAACTGGCTACACCTTC. This encodes CATRTEGATGYTF.

The chain combines TRBV3-1 with TRBJ1-2; 10 bases agree with TRBD1. V trimming: 0 bases; J trimming: 7 bases; junction bases outside the gene matches: 5. This CDR3 has 15 residues. Germline V lookup: CDR1 LGHDT, CDR2 YNNKEL (reference sequence). CDR3 sequence: CASSQEGQGRIGYTF. The CDR3 nucleotides are TGTGCCAGCAGCCAAGAGGGACAGGGGAGGATTGGCTACACCTTC.

This sequence joins TRBV6-1 and TRBJ2-1; 11 positions match TRBD2. CDR1 is MNHNS and CDR2 is SASEGT in the germline V gene. V was clipped by 5 bases and J by 7 bases; unmatched bases: 13. This CDR3 spans 17 amino acids. The DNA of the CDR3 is TGTGCCAGCAGTCTCCCCGATGTAGGACTAGCGGGTAATGAGCAGTTCTTC. Residues: CASSLPDVGLAGNEQFF.

The chain joins TRBV4-3 to TRBJ2-5; 7 nucleotides agree with TRBD1. Germline V lookup: CDR1 LGHNA, CDR2 YSLEER. The CDR3 consists of 16 residues. Unmatched junction bases numbered 6, after V lost 0 bases and J lost 2 bases. CDR3 DNA sequence: TGCGCCAGCAGCCAAGAGAGGTCACAGGGGCAAGAGACCCAGTACTTC. Amino acid sequence: CASSQERSQGQETQYF.

The chain carries TRBV13 and TRBJ1-1; no clear D gene. Germline V gives CDR1 PRHDT, CDR2 FYEKMQ (reference sequence). V dropped 5 bases and J dropped 1 base, with 14 bases sitting between them. CDR3 length: 15 amino acids. This CDR3 is CASSPGPSSNTEAFF. CDR3 nucleotides: TGTGCCAGCAGCCCCGGACCTTCTTCGAACACTGAAGCTTTCTTT.

The sample holds a few counts of this clonotype. The chain couples TRBV28 to TRBJ2-4; D is possibly TRBD1 (5 bases). V was cut by 6 bases and J by 8 bases, with 14 bases left in between. The CDR3 covers 13 residues. The germline V gene has CDR1 MDHEN and CDR2 SYDVKM. The CDR3 loop is CASSILRDDIQYF. The CDR3 DNA is TGTGCCAGCAGCATTCTCAGGGATGACATTCAGTACTTC.

This clonotype was observed at least ten times. This sequence joins TRBV20-1 and TRBJ2-1, with 12 bases matching TRBD2. V was pared by 1 base and J by 4 bases, with 2 bases of the junction left unmatched. Per the germline V gene, CDR1 is DFQATT and CDR2 is SNEGSKA (reference sequence). CDR3 length: 15 amino acids. The CDR3 nucleotides are TGCAGTGCTAGAGCTACTAGCGGGAGGTACAATGAGCAGTTCTTC. Translated, it gives CSARATSGRYNEQFF.

V is TRBV19 and J is TRBJ2-7; D ambiguous. V gave up 7 bases and J gave up 0 bases, with 13 bases separating them. The V gene's germline CDR1 is LNHDA and CDR2 SQIVND (reference sequence). There are 14 residues in the CDR3. This CDR3 is CASTPRYSSYEQYF. The CDR3 nucleotides are TGTGCCAGTACCCCCCGATATAGCTCCTACGAGCAGTACTTC.

This clonotype was seen many times. The chain employs TRBV24-1 and TRBJ1-5; no reliable D call. The CDR3 is 12 residues long. The germline V gene has CDR1 KGHDR and CDR2 SFDVKD. V was cut by 4 bases and J by 4 bases, with 4 bases left in between. CDR3 amino acids: CATSDQNQPQHF. The CDR3 nucleotides are TGTGCCACCAGTGACCAGAATCAGCCCCAGCATTTT.

This clonotype was observed many times. This chain joins TRBV12-5 and TRBJ2-1, with D unresolved. The germline CDR1 and CDR2 sequences are LGHNT and FRNRAP. V lost 0 bases, J lost 8 bases, and 23 bases lay in between. The CDR3 runs to 18 residues. The CDR3, as DNA: TGTGCTAGTGGTTTGGTACTGGCTCAGTCTACAGATATCGATGAGCAGTTCTTC. This codes for CASGLVLAQSTDIDEQFF.

The chain employs TRBV5-4 and TRBJ2-1, with TRBD2 matching over 7 bases. There are 15 residues in the CDR3. The germline V gene has CDR1 SGHNT and CDR2 YYREEE (reference sequence). Trimming took 0 bases from V and 4 from J; bases not matched to a gene: 4. The CDR3 DNA follows: TGTGCCAGCAGCTTGGACCTAGCGGCTTACAATGAGCAGTTCTTC. It specifies CASSLDLAAYNEQFF. Complete variable domain (other parts from reference TRBV5-4 and TRBJ2-1): ETGVTQSPTHLIKTRGQQVTLRCSSQSGHNTVSWYQQALGQGPQFIFQYYREEENGRGNFPPRFSGLQFPNYSSELNVNALELDDSALYLCASSLDLAAYNEQFFGPGTRLTVL.